A selection of T cell receptor beta chains follows, all from one sample in a study of T cell repertoires in ileal Crohn's disease. TCRdb keeps only in-frame clones here, not all; method: immunoSEQ multiplex PCR. The sample lists around 15,000 clones; nearly 90% were seen once. The sequencing input was ileal tissue. These receptors were taken from an adult with Crohn's disease. Both conserved end residues are part of each CDR3. D genes are given only for firm matches. Clone size appears in some rows only: once, few, many, or a class for an expanded clone.

>TRBD1|TRBV14|NA|TRBJ1-4
TGTGCCAGCAGCCACCGGACAGGTGAAAATGAAAAACTGTTTTTT
CASSHRTGENEKLFF
>TRBD2|TRBV27|NA|TRBJ2-7
TGTGCCAGCGGCACTAGCGGATCATACTACGAGCAGTACTTC
CASGTSGSYYEQYF
>TRBD1|TRBV6-1|NA|TRBJ2-5
TGTGCCAGCAGTGAAGGCCCGGGACAGCAAGAGACCCAGTACTTC
CASSEGPGQQETQYF
>NA|TRBV5-1|NA|TRBJ1-2
TGCGCCAGCAGCTTGGGACAGACGGGTTATGGCTACACCTTC
CASSLGQTGYGYTF
>NA|TRBV6-5|NA|TRBJ2-2
TGTGCCAGCAGTCGGTCCGGGGAGCTGTTTTTT
CASSRSGELFF
>NA|TRBV11-2|NA|TRBJ2-1
TGTGCCAGCAGCTTAGTGGGGAGTCCCTACAATGAGCAGTTCTTC
CASSLVGSPYNEQFF
>NA|TRBV27|NA|TRBJ2-6
TGTGCCAGTGGGCACCGCTCTGGGGCCAACGTCCTGACTTTC
CASGHRSGANVLTF
>TRBD1|TRBV19|once|TRBJ2-7
TGTGCCAGTAGCCCTAGGGGGCGGACCTACGAGCAGTACTTC
CASSPRGRTYEQYF
>NA|TRBV7-9|NA|TRBJ2-4
TGTGCCAGCAGCTTAGCGTCCAGGGCAGCCAAAAACATTCAGTACTTC
CASSLASRAAKNIQYF
>TRBD1|TRBV7-8|NA|TRBJ2-6
TGTGCCAGCAGAAAGACAGGGATCGAGTTATCTGGGGCCAACGTCCTGACTTTC
CASRKTGIELSGANVLTF
>TRBD1|TRBV7-3|NA|TRBJ2-3
TGTGCCAGCAGCTCCGGGACAGAGGCGCAGTATTTT
CASSSGTEAQYF
>TRBD1|TRBV10-3|NA|TRBJ1-1
TGTGCCATCAGTGCTGACAGGGGGCAGACTGAAGCTTTCTTT
CAISADRGQTEAFF
>NA|TRBV29-1|NA|TRBJ2-1
TGCAGCGTTGAAAGCGACAGACCGATCTACAATGAGCAGTTCTTC
CSVESDRPIYNEQFF
>TRBD2|TRBV28|NA|TRBJ2-1
TGTGCCAGCCGGAGCGGGGGCTACAATGAGCAGTTCTTC
CASRSGGYNEQFF
>TRBD1|TRBV30|NA|TRBJ2-5
TGTGCCTGGGGACAGGGAGGTGAGACCCAGTACTTC
CAWGQGGETQYF
>NA|TRBV5-1|NA|TRBJ2-5
TGCGCCAGCTTTGGGACATCGGGAGAGACCCAGTACTTC
CASFGTSGETQYF
>TRBD2|TRBV5-4|NA|TRBJ2-3
TGTGCCAGCAGCTTGGGTGGCGGGAGATCAGATACGCAGTATTTT
CASSLGGGRSDTQYF
>TRBD2|TRBV5-4|NA|TRBJ2-5
TGTGCCAGCAGCTTGGTGGCTAGCGGGCCAGGAGGGACGTCCCAGTACTTC
CASSLVASGPGGTSQYF
>TRBD1|TRBV7-9|NA|TRBJ1-5
TGTGCCAGCAGCTTGGGGACAGTTAACAATCAGCCCCAGCATTTT
CASSLGTVNNQPQHF
>NA|TRBV30|NA|TRBJ1-5
TGTGCCTGGGGAAAAATGGGGAGTCAGCCCCAGCATTTT
CAWGKMGSQPQHF
>NA|TRBV28|NA|TRBJ1-2
TGTGCCACCCGAGACAGCCTCAACTATGGCTACACCTTC
CATRDSLNYGYTF
>TRBD1|TRBV28|NA|TRBJ2-7
TGTGCCAGCAGTTTACCAGGGGGAAGCTCCTACGAGCAGTACTTC
CASSLPGGSSYEQYF
>TRBD2|TRBV5-1|NA|TRBJ2-3
TGCGCCAGCAGCCCCTCTCTAGCGGGAGAGGTAGATACGCAGTATTTT
CASSPSLAGEVDTQYF
>TRBD1|TRBV7-9|few|TRBJ1-1
TGTGCCAGCAGCCTCGACAGGGAGACTGAAGCTTTCTTT
CASSLDRETEAFF
>NA|TRBV6-1|NA|TRBJ1-2
TGTGCCAGCAAGGAGTATGGCTACACCTTC
CASKEYGYTF
>TRBD1|TRBV19|NA|TRBJ1-2
TGTGCCAGTAGTGCGCCTGGGACAGTCAACTATGGCTACACCTTC
CASSAPGTVNYGYTF
>NA|TRBV7-2|NA|TRBJ2-2
TGTGCCAGCAGCTTAATGCAGGCCTCGAACACCGGGGAGCTGTTTTTT
CASSLMQASNTGELFF
>TRBD2|TRBV28|NA|TRBJ2-7
TGTGCCAGCAGTTTTGGTTCCGGGAGGGCCGTGGTAGGCGAGCAGTACTTC
CASSFGSGRAVVGEQYF
>TRBD1|TRBV11-2|NA|TRBJ1-2
TGTGCCAGCAGCCGGACAGGGGACTATGGCTACACCTTC
CASSRTGDYGYTF
>TRBD1|TRBV18|NA|TRBJ1-1
TGTGCCAGCTCACGGGGACAGGGTTATGGAGAAGCTTTCTTT
CASSRGQGYGEAFF
>NA|TRBV7-9|few|TRBJ2-7
TGTGCCAGCAGCTTACAGGGAGGGGGATACGAGCAGTACTTC
CASSLQGGGYEQYF
>TRBD1|TRBV7-8|NA|TRBJ2-5
TGTGCCAGCAGCCCTACAGGGGACGAGACCCAGTACTTC
CASSPTGDETQYF
>TRBD1|TRBV9|once|TRBJ1-3
TGTGCCAGCAGCCCAGGGGGCTCTGGAAACACCATATATTTT
CASSPGGSGNTIYF
>TRBD2|TRBV19|NA|TRBJ2-3
TGTGCCAGTAGTCCCCGTGGTAGCGGGAGAACAGATACGCAGTATTTT
CASSPRGSGRTDTQYF
>NA|TRBV2|few|TRBJ1-2
TGTGCCAGCATTGGACAGTCCCATTGTACCTTC
CASIGQSHCTF
>NA|TRBV5-1|NA|TRBJ1-3
TGCGCCAGCAGCTTCGGACTGACCTCTGGAAACACCATATATTTT
CASSFGLTSGNTIYF
>NA|TRBV21-1|NA|TRBJ1-2
TGTGCCAGCAGCAAAAGAAGGGGTGGGACAGGGGCTAGCTTATCCTATGGCTACACCTTC
CASSKRRGGTGASLSYGYTF
>NA|TRBV11-2|NA|TRBJ1-1
TGTGCCAGCAGCTTAGATGGCCCTCCCAGGGCCCCGTTTGAAGCTTTCTTT
CASSLDGPPRAPFEAFF
>TRBD1|TRBV4-2|NA|TRBJ1-3
TGTGCCAGCAGCTTTGGCGGACAGGGGGCGAACACCATATATTTT
CASSFGGQGANTIYF